This T cell receptor (beta chain) was documented in a study of cytomegalovirus exposure and HLA in healthy donors. CDR1 is SGHAT and CDR2 is FQNNGV in the germline V gene. The CDR3 is 16 amino acids. The V segment lost 2 bases and the J segment 7 bases; nucleotides outside the gene matches: 7. Overall study findings and caveats: Fewer N-insertions (relative to the approximately 670-donor mean) were reportedly seen in an Asian-associated ancestry cluster in a later analysis. There were some V segments, including TRBV6-2 and TRBV6-3, excluded as indistinguishable. Previously analyzed data showed that most TCR beta V segments were productive at a frequency of about 87% or about 30%. High specificity and sensitivity for cytomegalovirus status were reported for the classifier.

The PCR had 60 Vbeta and 13 Jbeta primers. Assay: immunoSEQ multiplex PCR; the TCRdb copy retains only in-frame clones and omits some. The data show some 170,000 clones, 80% to 90% seen once. Comments on this clone: The antigen remains unidentified.

The sample was PBMCs. The receptor comes from a woman between 18 and 30 years old in good health and CMV-seropositive. The J gene is TRBJ1-3, the V gene TRBV11-2; TRBD1 aligns across 11 bases. The DNA of the CDR3 is TGTGCCAGCAGCTTATGGCCCGGACAGGGGGCGAACACCATATATTTT. Translation gives CASSLWPGQGANTIYF. Complete variable domain (other parts from reference TRBV11-2 and TRBJ1-3): EAGVAQSPRYKIIEKRQSVAFWCNPISGHATLYWYQQILGQGPKLLIQFQNNGVVDDSQLPKDRFSAERLKGVDSTLKIQPAKLEDSAVYLCASSLWPGQGANTIYFGEGSWLTVV.